This record covers a single T cell receptor beta chain. What it recognizes is unknown. These data originate in a study of TIL therapy for anti-PD-1-resistant metastatic lung cancer. Study context: Tumor harvest preceded PD-1/PD-L1 blockade, followed by nivolumab treatment. By whole-exome sequencing, median non-synonymous tumor mutation burden was under 1.9 mutations per megabase. Study results and limitations: TIL clonotype persistence in blood showed no apparent association with response.

V lost 7 bases to trimming and J lost 3 bases, with 13 bases between them. CDR3 length: 14 residues. The V gene's germline CDR1 is SNHLY and CDR2 FYNNEI. The sample's time point: pre-treatment sample, taken before nivolumab and TIL therapy. Stage 4 NSCLC adults joined between 2017 and 2020. Sequencing used immunoSEQ v3. Sequencing was performed with immunoSEQ multiplex PCR; in TCRdb, only in-frame clones are kept and a portion is missing. The repertoire holds tens of thousands of clones, with around 69% as singletons. The rearrangement links TRBV2 to TRBJ1-3; D is unclear. The clonotype comes from a person aged 25-85 years with non-small cell lung cancer. This material consisted of blood, taken at baseline. The CDR3 loop is CASTGDGGGNTIYF. CDR3 bases: TGTGCCAGCACCGGGGATGGCGGTGGAAACACCATATATTTT.